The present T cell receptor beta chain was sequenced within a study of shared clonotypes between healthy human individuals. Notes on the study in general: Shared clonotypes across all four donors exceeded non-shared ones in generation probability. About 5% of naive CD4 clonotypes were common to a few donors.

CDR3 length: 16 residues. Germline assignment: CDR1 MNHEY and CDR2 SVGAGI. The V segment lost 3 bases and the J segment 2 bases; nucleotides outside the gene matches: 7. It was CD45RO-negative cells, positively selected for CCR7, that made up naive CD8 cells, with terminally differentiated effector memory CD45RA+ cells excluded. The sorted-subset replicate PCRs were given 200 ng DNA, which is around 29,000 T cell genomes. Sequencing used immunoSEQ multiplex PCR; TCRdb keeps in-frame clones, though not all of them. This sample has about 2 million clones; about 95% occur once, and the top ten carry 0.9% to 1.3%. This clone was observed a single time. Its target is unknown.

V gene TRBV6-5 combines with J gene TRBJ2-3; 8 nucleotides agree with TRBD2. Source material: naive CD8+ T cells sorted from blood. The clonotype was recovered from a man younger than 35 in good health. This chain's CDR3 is CASSYFRGGSTDTQYF. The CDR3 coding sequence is TGTGCCAGCAGTTATTTTCGGGGGGGGTCCACAGATACGCAGTATTTT.